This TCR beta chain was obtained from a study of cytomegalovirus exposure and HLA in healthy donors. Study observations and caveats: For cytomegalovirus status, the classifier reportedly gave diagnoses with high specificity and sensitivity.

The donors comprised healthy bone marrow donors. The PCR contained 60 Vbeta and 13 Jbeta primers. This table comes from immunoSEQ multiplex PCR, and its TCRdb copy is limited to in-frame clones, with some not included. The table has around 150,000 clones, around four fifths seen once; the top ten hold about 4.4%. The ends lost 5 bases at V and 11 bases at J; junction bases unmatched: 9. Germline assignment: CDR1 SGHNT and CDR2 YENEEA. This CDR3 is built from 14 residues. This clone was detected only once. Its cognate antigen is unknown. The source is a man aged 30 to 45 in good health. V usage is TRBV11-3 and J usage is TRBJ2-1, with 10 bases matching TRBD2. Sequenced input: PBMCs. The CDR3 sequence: CASSTLGTSVKQFF. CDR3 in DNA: TGTGCCAGCAGCACTTTGGGGACTAGCGTGAAGCAGTTCTTC. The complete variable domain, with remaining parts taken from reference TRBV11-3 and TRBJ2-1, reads EAGVVQSPRYKIIEKKQPVAFWCNPISGHNTLYWYLQNLGQGPELLIRYENEEAVDDSQLPKDRFSAERLKGVDSTLKIQPAELGDSAVYLCASSTLGTSVKQFFGPGTRLTVL.